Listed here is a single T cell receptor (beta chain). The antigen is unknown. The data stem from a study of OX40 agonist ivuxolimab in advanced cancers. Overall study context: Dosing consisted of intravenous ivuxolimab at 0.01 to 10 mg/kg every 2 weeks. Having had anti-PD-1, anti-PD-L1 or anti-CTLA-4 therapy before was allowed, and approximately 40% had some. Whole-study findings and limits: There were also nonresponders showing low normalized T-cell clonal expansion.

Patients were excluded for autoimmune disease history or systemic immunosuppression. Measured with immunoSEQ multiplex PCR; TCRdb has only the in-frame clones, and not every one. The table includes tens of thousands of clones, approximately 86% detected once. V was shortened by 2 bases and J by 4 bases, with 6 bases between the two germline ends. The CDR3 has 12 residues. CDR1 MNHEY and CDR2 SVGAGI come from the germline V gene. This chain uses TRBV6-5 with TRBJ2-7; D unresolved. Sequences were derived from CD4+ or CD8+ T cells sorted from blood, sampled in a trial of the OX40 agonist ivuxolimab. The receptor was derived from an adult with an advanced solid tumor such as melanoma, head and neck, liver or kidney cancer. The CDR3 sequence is CASSYGQYEQYF. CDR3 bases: TGTGCCAGCAGTTACGGTCAGTACGAGCAGTACTTC.